This note documents a single TCR beta chain sequence. Its specificity is not known. Naive CD8 cells lacked CD45RO and underwent positive selection for CCR7, leaving out terminally differentiated effector memory CD45RA+ cells. Germline V gene lookup returns CDR1 MNHEY and CDR2 SMNVEV (reference sequence). Trimming took 7 bases from V and 0 from J, leaving 18 bases between them. This CDR3 has 16 amino acids. This sample is drawn from a study of shared clonotypes between healthy human individuals. Regarding the study as a whole: Against clonotypes common to all four donors, non-shared ones had lower generation probabilities.

The table came from immunoSEQ multiplex PCR; TCRdb's copy has only in-frame clones and leaves some out. The sample yields about 2.1 million clones, approximately 94% seen once. The rearrangement joins TRBV27 to TRBJ1-1; D is perhaps TRBD1 (6 bases). This receptor was taken from a man aged 18 to 30 in good health. Some clones in this sample may be carry-over from other donors' samples. Sequencing was carried out using naive CD8+ T cells from PBMCs. The CDR3 is CASTPLTGHMNTEAFF. The DNA for the CDR3 is TGTGCCAGCACCCCTCTGACAGGTCACATGAACACTGAAGCTTTCTTT.